The rows below give T cell receptor beta chains drawn from one sample of a study of blood T cell repertoires in COVID-19. Using immunoSEQ multiplex PCR, the repertoire was profiled, and TCRdb retains in-frame clones only, with some absent. This table holds approximately 220,000 clones, about 85% found once. The sequenced sample was PBMCs or T cells enriched from blood (not recorded which). The receptors were sampled from a man in his forties who had recovered from COVID-19. CDR3s include the opening cysteine and the closing phenylalanine or tryptophan. Each record gives: D gene, V gene, clone size, J gene, CDR3 DNA, CDR3 protein. The D gene is left open where the match is weak. The listing skips clone size in some rows; elsewhere it reads once, few, many or a size class.

>.|TRBV13|.|TRBJ2-7
TGTGCCAGCAGCTTAAAAGGAGGGTCCTTATACGAGCAGTACTTC
CASSLKGGSLYEQYF
>.|TRBV28|few|TRBJ1-2
TGTGCCAGCAGCTGGCTGACAGAAATCCTCTATGGCTACACCTTC
CASSWLTEILYGYTF
>TRBD2|TRBV5-1|.|TRBJ2-2
TGCGCCAGCAGCTTTATCGTACGGGGGGACGGCACCGGGGAGCTGTTTTTT
CASSFIVRGDGTGELFF
>.|TRBV7-9|.|TRBJ1-1
TGTGCCAGCAGTCCGAGCGGGGGGAACACTGAAGCTTTCTTT
CASSPSGGNTEAFF
>TRBD1|TRBV14|.|TRBJ1-6
TGTGCCAGCAGCCAGTGGGGACAGGGGGTCCAGCGTAATTCACCCCTCCACTTT
CASSQWGQGVQRNSPLHF
>TRBD1|TRBV6-1|.|TRBJ2-7
TGTGCCAGCAGTGACGTCGACAGGGGGCTATTCGAGCAGTACTTC
CASSDVDRGLFEQYF
>TRBD1|TRBV19|.|TRBJ2-1
TGTGCCAGTAGTAGTTTGGACAGGGGGCGAATAAGCAATGAGCAGTTCTTC
CASSSLDRGRISNEQFF
>TRBD1|TRBV18|.|TRBJ2-7
TGTGCCAGCTCACTGGGACAGGGGGCTAGCGGGAGTAAGCAGTACTTC
CASSLGQGASGSKQYF
>.|TRBV19|.|TRBJ1-3
TGTGCCACCAAGGGGCGGACGGGAAACACCATATATTTT
CATKGRTGNTIYF
>.|TRBV12-5|.|TRBJ2-1
TGTGCTAGTGGTTTGGTACTAAAACCAACCTACAATGAGCAGTTCTTC
CASGLVLKPTYNEQFF
>.|TRBV3-1/TRBV3-2|.|TRBJ2-7
TGTGCCAGCAGCCAAGGTAACAGGTTCTCCTACGAGCAGTACTTC
CASSQGNRFSYEQYF
>TRBD2|TRBV29-1|.|TRBJ2-1
TGCAGCGTTATAGGAGAGCCTAGCGGGAGCGGTCGAAATGAGCAGTTCTTC
CSVIGEPSGSGRNEQFF
>.|TRBV5-1|.|TRBJ2-1
TGCGCCAGCCGGGCGCAGGGCTACAATGAGCAGTTCTTC
CASRAQGYNEQFF
>.|TRBV4-1|once|TRBJ1-4
TGCGCCAGCAGCGGAGACGGGGCAACTAATGAAAAACTGTTTTTT
CASSGDGATNEKLFF
>.|TRBV2|.|TRBJ1-1
TGTGCCAGCCGGGTATCAACACCGAACACTGAAGCTTTCTTT
CASRVSTPNTEAFF